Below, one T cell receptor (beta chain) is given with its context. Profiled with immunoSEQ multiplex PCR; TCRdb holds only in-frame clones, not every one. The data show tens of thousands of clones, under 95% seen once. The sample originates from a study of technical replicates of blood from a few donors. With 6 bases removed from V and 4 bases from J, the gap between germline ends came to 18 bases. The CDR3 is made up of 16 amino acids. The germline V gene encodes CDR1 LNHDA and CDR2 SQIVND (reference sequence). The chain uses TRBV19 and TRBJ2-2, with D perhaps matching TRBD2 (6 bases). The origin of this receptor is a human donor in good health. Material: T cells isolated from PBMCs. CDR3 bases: TGTGCCAGTAGGACCGGGACTTGGGTTAGCACCGGGGAGCTGTTTTTT. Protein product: CASRTGTWVSTGELFF.